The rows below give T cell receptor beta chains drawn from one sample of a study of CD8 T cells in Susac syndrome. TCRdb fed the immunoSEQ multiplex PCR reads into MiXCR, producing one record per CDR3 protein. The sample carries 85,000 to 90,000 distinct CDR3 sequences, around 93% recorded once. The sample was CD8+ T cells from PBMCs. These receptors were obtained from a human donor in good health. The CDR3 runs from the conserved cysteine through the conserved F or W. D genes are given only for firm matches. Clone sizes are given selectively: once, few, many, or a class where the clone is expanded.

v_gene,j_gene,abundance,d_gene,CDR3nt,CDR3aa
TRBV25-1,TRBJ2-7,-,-,TGTGCCAGCAGTGATCTGAGGAGTAGTCCATCCTACGAGCAGTACTTC,CASSDLRSSPSYEQYF
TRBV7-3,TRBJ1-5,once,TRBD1,TGTGCCAGCAGCACACAGGGGGACCAGCCCCAGCATTTT,CASSTQGDQPQHF
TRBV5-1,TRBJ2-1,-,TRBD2,TGCGCCAGCAGCCCAGGACTAGCATCTGGGAATGAGCAGTTCTTC,CASSPGLASGNEQFF
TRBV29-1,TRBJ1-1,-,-,TGCAGCGTTGAACAATTAATGTCTTTCTTT,CSVEQLMSFF
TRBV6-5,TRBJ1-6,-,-,TGTGCCAGCAGTCCCGACAGGACCTTTAATTCACCCCTCCACTTT,CASSPDRTFNSPLHF
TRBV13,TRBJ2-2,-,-,TGTGCCAGCAGCTCAACGTCCGGGGAGCTGTTTTTT,CASSSTSGELFF
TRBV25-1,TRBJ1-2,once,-,TGTGCCAGCAGTGAGGACAGCATTAACTATGGCTACACCTTC,CASSEDSINYGYTF
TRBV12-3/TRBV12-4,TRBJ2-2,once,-,TGTGCCAGCAGCCCCCCTGGTGGAAGGGAGAACGCCGGGGAGCTGTTTTTT,CASSPPGGRENAGELFF
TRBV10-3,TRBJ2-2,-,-,TGTGCCATCAGTGAGGCCGGGGAGCTGTTTTTT,CAISEAGELFF
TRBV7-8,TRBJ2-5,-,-,TGTGCCAGCAGCTACCAGCCAGAGGGGCTAGGAGAGACCCAGTACTTC,CASSYQPEGLGETQYF
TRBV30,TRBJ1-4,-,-,TGTGCCTGGAGTGTGAAAAGGGGTTCGGCTGAAAAACTGTTTTTT,CAWSVKRGSAEKLFF
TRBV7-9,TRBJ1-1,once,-,TGTGCCAGCAGCTTTTTGGGGACTGAAGCTTTCTTT,CASSFLGTEAFF
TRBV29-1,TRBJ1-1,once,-,TGCAGCGTCCCGGACAGCCCGAACACTGAAGCTTTCTTT,CSVPDSPNTEAFF
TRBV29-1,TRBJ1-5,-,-,TGCAGCGTAACAGAGTTCGATAGCAATCAGCCCCAGCATTTT,CSVTEFDSNQPQHF